This T cell receptor beta chain was identified in a study of Ad26.COV2.S vaccination and SARS-CoV-2 variants. Study outcomes and limitations: Substantial breadth was reported for post-vaccination spike-specific CD8+ and CD4+ T cells. Breadth and depth estimates from TCRs may understate total T cell responses.

TCRdb keeps only in-frame clones here, not all; method: immunoSEQ multiplex PCR. Among about 350,000 clones listed, 70% to 90% were seen once. Comments on this clone: What it binds is unknown.

Treatment defined: around 19 received Ad26.COV2.S at low or high dose, single or two shots; about five received placebo; per-sample allocation not given. Following the first vaccine or placebo injection, samples were taken on day 63. The V gene's germline CDR1 is SGHDT and CDR2 YYEEEE. Trimming pared 1 base from V and 8 bases from J, leaving 12 bases between. The CDR3 extends over 13 amino acids. The chain uses TRBV5-6 and TRBJ1-2; D might be TRBD1 (5 bases). This clonotype originated in a person between 18 and 60 years old who received the Ad26.COV2.S COVID-19 vaccine or a placebo. This specimen consisted of peripheral blood, obtained in a trial of Ad26.COV2.S vaccine versus placebo. CDR3 sequence: CASSLPGQRGYTF. The CDR3, as DNA: TGTGCCAGCAGCTTGCCGGGGCAGCGGGGCTACACCTTC.